The clone carrying this TCR beta chain was picked up a small number of times. Its specificity is unknown. Germline lookup yields CDR1 LNHDA and CDR2 SQIVND (reference sequence). Trimming removed 5 bases from V and 7 bases from J, with 11 bases in between. The CDR3 spans 12 residues. These data are taken from a study of cytomegalovirus exposure and HLA in healthy donors. Study-level points and caveats: TCR beta chain V- and J-gene trimming was linked, in a later analysis, to a missense variant in DCLRE1C.

13 Jbeta primers and 60 Vbeta primers were used for the PCR. Only in-frame clones appear in the TCRdb table, and some are missing; sequencing was by immunoSEQ multiplex PCR. The sample includes more than 95,000 clones, 78% of them seen just once. This chain links TRBV19 with TRBJ1-2, with no clear D. The clonotype was recovered from a young man in good health and CMV-seronegative. The specimen sequenced was PBMCs. The CDR3 DNA is TGTGCCAGTAGTCCTGGGAGACTTGGCTACACCTTC. Translation: CASSPGRLGYTF. The full variable domain, completed using reference TRBV19 and TRBJ1-2, is DGGITQSPKYLFRKEGQNVTLSCEQNLNHDAMYWYRQDPGQGLRLIYYSQIVNDFQKGDIAEGYSVSREKKESFPLTVTSAQKNPTAFYLCASSPGRLGYTFGSGTRLTVV.